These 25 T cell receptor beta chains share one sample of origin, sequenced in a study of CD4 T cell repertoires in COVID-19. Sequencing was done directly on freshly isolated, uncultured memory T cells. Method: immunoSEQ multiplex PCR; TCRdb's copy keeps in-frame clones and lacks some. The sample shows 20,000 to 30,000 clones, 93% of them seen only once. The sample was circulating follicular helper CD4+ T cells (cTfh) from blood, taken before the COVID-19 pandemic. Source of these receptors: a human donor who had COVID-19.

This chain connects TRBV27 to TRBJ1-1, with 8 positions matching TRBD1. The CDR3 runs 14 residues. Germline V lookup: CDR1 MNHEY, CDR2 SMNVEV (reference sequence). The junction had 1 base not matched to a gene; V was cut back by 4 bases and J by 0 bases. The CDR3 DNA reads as TGTGCCAGCAGTTCGGACAGGGTGAACACTGAAGCTTTCTTT. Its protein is CASSSDRVNTEAFF.

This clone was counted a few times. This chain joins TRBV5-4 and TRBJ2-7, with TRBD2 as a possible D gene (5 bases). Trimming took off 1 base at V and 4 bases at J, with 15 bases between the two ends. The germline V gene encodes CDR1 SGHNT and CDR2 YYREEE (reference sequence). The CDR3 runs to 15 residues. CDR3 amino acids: CASSLSASPIYEQYF. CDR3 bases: TGTGCCAGCAGCTTGTCGGCTAGCCCTATTTACGAGCAGTACTTC.

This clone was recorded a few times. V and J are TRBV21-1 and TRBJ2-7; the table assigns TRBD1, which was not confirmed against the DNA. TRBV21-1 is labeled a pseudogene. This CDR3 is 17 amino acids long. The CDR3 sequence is CASFPTGCRSGTYEQYF. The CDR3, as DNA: TGTGCCAGCTTCCCGACAGGTTGTCGGAGTGGGACCTACGAGCAGTACTTC.

Here the CDR3 DNA reads TGTGCCAGCAGTGTAGACTGGGCAGATACGCAGTATTTT. Translating it yields CASSVDWADTQYF. V and J are TRBV11-3 and TRBJ2-3; D is ambiguous. V was clipped by 6 bases and J by 4 bases, with 11 bases between them. This CDR3 is 13 amino acids long. CDR1 SGHNT and CDR2 YENEEA come from the germline V gene.

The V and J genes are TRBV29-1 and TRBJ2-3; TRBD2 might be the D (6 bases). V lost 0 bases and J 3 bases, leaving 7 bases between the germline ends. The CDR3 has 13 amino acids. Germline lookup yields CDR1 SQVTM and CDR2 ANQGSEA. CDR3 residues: CSVEDGGTDTQYF. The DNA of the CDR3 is TGCAGCGTTGAAGACGGGGGTACAGATACGCAGTATTTT.

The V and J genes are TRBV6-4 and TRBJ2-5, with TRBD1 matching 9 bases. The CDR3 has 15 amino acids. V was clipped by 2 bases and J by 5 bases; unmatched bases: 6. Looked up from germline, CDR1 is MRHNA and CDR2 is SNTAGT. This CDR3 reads CASSDPDRGGETQYF. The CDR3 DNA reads TGTGCCAGCAGTGACCCAGACAGGGGGGGGGAGACCCAGTACTTC.

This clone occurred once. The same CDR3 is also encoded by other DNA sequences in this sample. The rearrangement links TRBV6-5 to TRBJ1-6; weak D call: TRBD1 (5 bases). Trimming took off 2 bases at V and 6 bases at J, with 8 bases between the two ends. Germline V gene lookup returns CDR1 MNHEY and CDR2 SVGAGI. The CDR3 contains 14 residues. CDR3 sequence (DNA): TGTGCCAGCAGTTACCGACAGATTAATTCACCCCTCCACTTT. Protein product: CASSYRQINSPLHF.

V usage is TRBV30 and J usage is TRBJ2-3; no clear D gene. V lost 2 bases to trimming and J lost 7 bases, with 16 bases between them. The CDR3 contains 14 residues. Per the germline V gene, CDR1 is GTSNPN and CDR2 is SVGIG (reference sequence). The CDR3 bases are TGTGCCTGGAGTTCGGGTGATAGCCGCCATACGCAGTATTTT. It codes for CAWSSGDSRHTQYF.

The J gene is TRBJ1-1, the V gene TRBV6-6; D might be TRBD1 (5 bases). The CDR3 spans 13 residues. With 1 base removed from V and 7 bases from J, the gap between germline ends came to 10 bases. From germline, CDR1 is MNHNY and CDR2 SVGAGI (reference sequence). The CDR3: CASSYWAGDEAFF. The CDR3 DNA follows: TGTGCCAGCAGTTACTGGGCGGGGGATGAAGCTTTCTTT.

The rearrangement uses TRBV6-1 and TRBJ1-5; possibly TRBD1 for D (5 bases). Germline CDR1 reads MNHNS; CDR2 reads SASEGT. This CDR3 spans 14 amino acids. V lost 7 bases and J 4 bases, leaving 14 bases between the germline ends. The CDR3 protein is CASTGATVNQPQHF. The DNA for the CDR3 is TGTGCCAGCACTGGGGCAACAGTGAATCAGCCCCAGCATTTT.

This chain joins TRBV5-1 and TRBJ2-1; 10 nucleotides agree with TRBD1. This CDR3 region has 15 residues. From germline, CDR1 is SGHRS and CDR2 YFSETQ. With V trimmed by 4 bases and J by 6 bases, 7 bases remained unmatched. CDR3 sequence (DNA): TGCGCCAGCAGCGAGGGGACAGGGGCGCTCAATGAGCAGTTCTTC. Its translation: CASSEGTGALNEQFF.

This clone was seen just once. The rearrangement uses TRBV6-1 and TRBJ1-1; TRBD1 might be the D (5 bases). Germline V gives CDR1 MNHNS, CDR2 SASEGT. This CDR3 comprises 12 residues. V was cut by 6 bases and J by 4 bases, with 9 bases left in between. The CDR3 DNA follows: TGTGCCAGCAGCAGGGATCTCACTGAAGCTTTCTTT. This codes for CASSRDLTEAFF.

CDR3: CASSLDRARGGEETQYF. CDR3 DNA sequence: TGCGCCAGCAGCTTGGATAGGGCCCGGGGAGGGGAAGAGACCCAGTACTTC. The V and J genes are TRBV5-1 and TRBJ2-5, with 7 bases fitting TRBD2. Germline V gene sequence: CDR1 SGHRS, CDR2 YFSETQ. The CDR3 totals 17 residues. With V trimmed by 0 bases and J by 3 bases, 11 bases remained unmatched.

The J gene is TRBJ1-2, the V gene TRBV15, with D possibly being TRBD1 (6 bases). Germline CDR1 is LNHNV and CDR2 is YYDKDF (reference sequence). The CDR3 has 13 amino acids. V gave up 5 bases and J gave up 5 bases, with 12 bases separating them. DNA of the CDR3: TGTGCCACCAGCCGAGGGGGGGGTTATGGCTACACCTTC. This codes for CATSRGGGYGYTF.

The CDR3 bases are TGTGCCAGCAGTCCCGGGACAGTAGGGACGATGTCGGCTTTCTTT. Amino acids: CASSPGTVGTMSAFF. V usage is TRBV27 and J usage is TRBJ1-1, with 7 bases aligning to TRBD1. The trim removed 5 bases at V and 11 bases at J, leaving 17 bases unmatched. The CDR3 is made up of 15 amino acids. Germline V gene data show CDR1 as MNHEY and CDR2 as SMNVEV (reference sequence).

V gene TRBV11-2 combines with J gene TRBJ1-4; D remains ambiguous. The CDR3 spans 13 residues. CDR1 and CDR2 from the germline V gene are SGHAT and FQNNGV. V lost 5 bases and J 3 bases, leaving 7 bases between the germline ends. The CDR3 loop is CASSRESNEKLFF. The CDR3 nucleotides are TGTGCCAGCAGCCGGGAGTCTAATGAAAAACTGTTTTTT. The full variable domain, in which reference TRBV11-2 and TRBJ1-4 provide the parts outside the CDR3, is EAGVAQSPRYKIIEKRQSVAFWCNPISGHATLYWYQQILGQGPKLLIQFQNNGVVDDSQLPKDRFSAERLKGVDSTLKIQPAKLEDSAVYLCASSRESNEKLFFGSGTQLSVL.

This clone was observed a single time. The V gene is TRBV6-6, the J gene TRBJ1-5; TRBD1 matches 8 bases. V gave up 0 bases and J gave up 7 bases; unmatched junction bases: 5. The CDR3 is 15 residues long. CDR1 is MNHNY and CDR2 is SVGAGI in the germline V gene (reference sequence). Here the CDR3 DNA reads TGTGCCAGCAGTTACTCCGGACAGGGTAGACAGCCCCAGCATTTT. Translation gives CASSYSGQGRQPQHF.

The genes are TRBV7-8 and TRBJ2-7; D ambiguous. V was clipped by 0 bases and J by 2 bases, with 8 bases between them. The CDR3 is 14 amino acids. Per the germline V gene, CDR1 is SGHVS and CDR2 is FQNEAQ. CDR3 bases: TGTGCCAGCAGCTTAGCGCGCCCCGCCTACGAGCAGTACTTC. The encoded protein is CASSLARPAYEQYF.

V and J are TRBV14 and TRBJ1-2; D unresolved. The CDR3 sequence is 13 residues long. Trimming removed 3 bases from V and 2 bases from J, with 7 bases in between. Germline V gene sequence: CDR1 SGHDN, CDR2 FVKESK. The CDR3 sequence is CASSHQKNYGYTF. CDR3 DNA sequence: TGTGCCAGCAGCCACCAAAAAAACTATGGCTACACCTTC.

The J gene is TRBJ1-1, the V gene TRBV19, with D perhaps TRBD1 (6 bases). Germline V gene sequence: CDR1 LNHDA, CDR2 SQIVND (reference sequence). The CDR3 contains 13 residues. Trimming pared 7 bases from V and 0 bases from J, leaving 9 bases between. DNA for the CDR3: TGTGCCAGTACAGACAGGCTGAACACTGAAGCTTTCTTT. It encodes CASTDRLNTEAFF.

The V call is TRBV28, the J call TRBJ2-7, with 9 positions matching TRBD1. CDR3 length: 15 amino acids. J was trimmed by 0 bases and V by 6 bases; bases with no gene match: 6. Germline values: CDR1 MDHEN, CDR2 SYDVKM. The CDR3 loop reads CASRRLGQGSYEQYF. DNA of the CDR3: TGTGCCAGCAGACGTCTGGGACAGGGCTCCTACGAGCAGTACTTC. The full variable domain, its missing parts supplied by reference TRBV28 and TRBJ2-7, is DVKVTQSSRYLVKRTGEKVFLECVQDMDHENMFWYRQDPGLGLRLIYFSYDVKMKEKGDIPEGYSVSREKKERFSLILESASTNQTSMYLCASRRLGQGSYEQYFGPGTRLTVT.

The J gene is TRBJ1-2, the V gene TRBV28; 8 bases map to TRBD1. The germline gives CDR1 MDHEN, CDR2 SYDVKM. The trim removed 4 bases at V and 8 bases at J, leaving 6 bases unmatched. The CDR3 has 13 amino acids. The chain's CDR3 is CASSYGQGRGYTF. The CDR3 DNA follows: TGTGCCAGCAGTTATGGACAGGGTCGCGGCTACACCTTC.

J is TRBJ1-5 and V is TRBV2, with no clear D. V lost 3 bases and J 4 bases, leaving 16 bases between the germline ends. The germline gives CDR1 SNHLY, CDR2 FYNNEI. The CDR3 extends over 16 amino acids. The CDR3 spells CASSERGPFGNQPQHF. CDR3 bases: TGTGCCAGCAGTGAGAGAGGGCCATTTGGGAATCAGCCCCAGCATTTT.

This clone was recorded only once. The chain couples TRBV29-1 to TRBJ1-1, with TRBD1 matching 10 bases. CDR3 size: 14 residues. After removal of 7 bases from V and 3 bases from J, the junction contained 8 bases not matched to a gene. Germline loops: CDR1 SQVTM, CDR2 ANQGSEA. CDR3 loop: CSAPRTGGDTEAFF. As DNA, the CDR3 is TGCAGCGCCCCCCGGACAGGGGGAGACACTGAAGCTTTCTTT.

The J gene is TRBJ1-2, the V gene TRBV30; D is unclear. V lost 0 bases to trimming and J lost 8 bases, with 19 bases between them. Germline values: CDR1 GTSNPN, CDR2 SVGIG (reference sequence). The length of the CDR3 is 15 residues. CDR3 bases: TGTGCCTGGAGTGTAAGTGCGACAAGGCGGGGAGGCTACACCTTC. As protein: CAWSVSATRRGGYTF.